The 14 T cell receptor beta chains given below trace back to one sample, sequenced in a study of blood T cell repertoires in COVID-19. This table comes from immunoSEQ multiplex PCR, and its TCRdb copy is limited to in-frame clones, with some not included. The sample includes 150,000 or so clones, roughly 80% of them seen just once. Material for sequencing was peripheral blood. The source is an elderly woman with acute or convalescent COVID-19.

V and J are TRBV6-2 or TRBV6-3 and TRBJ1-1; D is undetermined. CDR3 length: 13 amino acids. V dropped 2 bases and J dropped 8 bases, with 12 bases sitting between them. Germline V lookup: CDR1 MNHEY, CDR2 SVGEGT. For the CDR3, the DNA is TGTGCCAGCAGTTACCAAGGGAGAGGGGAAGCTTTCTTT. Translated, it gives CASSYQGRGEAFF.

The chain combines TRBV5-5 with TRBJ1-5; 9 nucleotides agree with TRBD1. Germline V gene sequence: CDR1 SGHKS, CDR2 YYEKEE (reference sequence). The CDR3 is made up of 15 amino acids. After removal of 0 bases from V and 6 bases from J, the junction contained 4 bases not matched to a gene. CDR3 in DNA: TGTGCCAGCAGCTTGGGCGACAGGGGGTCTCAGCCCCAGCATTTT. Translated, it gives CASSLGDRGSQPQHF.

The rearrangement joins TRBV5-1 to TRBJ2-7, with 10 positions matching TRBD2. CDR1 and CDR2 (germline): SGHRS, YFSETQ. The V segment lost 5 bases and the J segment 2 bases; nucleotides outside the gene matches: 7. CDR3 size: 15 residues. CDR3: CASRDGLAAPYEQYF. DNA for the CDR3: TGCGCCAGCAGGGACGGACTAGCGGCGCCCTACGAGCAGTACTTC.

A few counts support this clone. The chain uses TRBV7-2 and TRBJ2-3; maybe TRBD2 (5 bases). This CDR3 has 15 amino acids. Deletions cut 5 bases from V and 0 bases from J, with 12 bases between. Germline V gives CDR1 SGHTA, CDR2 FQGNSA. The CDR3 is CASSVPSFSTDTQYF. The CDR3 DNA reads as TGTGCCAGCAGCGTCCCTAGCTTTAGCACAGATACGCAGTATTTT.

This clone has a handful of counts. The rearrangement uses TRBV7-9 and TRBJ2-7, with 8 bases fitting TRBD1. Looked up from germline, CDR1 is SEHNR and CDR2 is FQNEAQ (reference sequence). J gave up 6 bases and V 3 bases, and 7 bases lay outside the gene matches. The length of the CDR3 is 14 residues. The CDR3 nucleotides read TGTGCCAGCAGCTTCCGCGGACAGGGAGGCGAGCAGTACTTC. Translation gives CASSFRGQGGEQYF.

The chain uses TRBV5-1 and TRBJ1-1; unclear D gene. The CDR3 is 14 amino acids. Germline loops: CDR1 SGHRS, CDR2 YFSETQ. V was pared by 2 bases and J by 2 bases, with 10 bases between. CDR3 nucleotide sequence: TGCGCCAGCAGCTTAATACGGGGAAACACTGAAGCTTTCTTT. This codes for CASSLIRGNTEAFF.

The chain is built from TRBV6-1 and TRBJ1-2, with D maybe TRBD1 (5 bases). The V gene's germline CDR1 is MNHNS and CDR2 SASEGT. With 1 base removed from V and 5 bases from J, the gap between germline ends came to 14 bases. This CDR3 contains 15 residues. CDR3 DNA: TGTGCCAGCAGTGAAGGTGATACAGGCCTGTATGGCTACACCTTC. This gives the protein CASSEGDTGLYGYTF.

This clone was seen once. The rearrangement joins TRBV5-1 to TRBJ2-1, with 9 bases identical to TRBD1. Germline trimming cut 3 bases from V and 7 bases from J; bases unmatched to any gene: 8. The germline CDR1 and CDR2 sequences are SGHRS and YFSETQ. The CDR3 loop spans 15 amino acids. The CDR3 sequence is CASSSAGTGWNEQFF. The CDR3, as DNA: TGCGCCAGCAGCTCCGCCGGGACAGGGTGGAATGAGCAGTTCTTC.

This chain uses TRBV29-1 with TRBJ1-1; TRBD1 matches 8 bases. The CDR3 contains 15 residues. From germline, CDR1 is SQVTM and CDR2 ANQGSEA. V lost 7 bases, J lost 4 bases, and 14 bases stayed unmatched. The CDR3: CSARDRGGKITEAFF. In nucleotides, the CDR3 is TGCAGCGCAAGAGACAGGGGAGGGAAAATCACTGAAGCTTTCTTT. Full variable domain (rest looked up from reference TRBV29-1 and TRBJ1-1): SAVISQKPSRDICQRGTSLTIQCQVDSQVTMMFWYRQQPGQSLTLIATANQGSEATYESGFVIDKFPISRPNLTFSTLTVSNMSPEDSSIYLCSARDRGGKITEAFFGQGTRLTVV.

This clone was detected only once. The V call is TRBV28, the J call TRBJ1-5; D is uncertain. The CDR3 is 16 amino acids. Germline assignment: CDR1 MDHEN and CDR2 SYDVKM. V gave up 5 bases and J gave up 3 bases, with 17 bases separating them. This CDR3 reads CASSTRTGALNQPQHF. CDR3 nucleotide sequence: TGTGCCAGCAGTACCCGGACGGGAGCCCTCAATCAGCCCCAGCATTTT.

The chain couples TRBV5-4 to TRBJ1-4; D call uncertain. The V gene's germline CDR1 is SGHNT and CDR2 YYREEE (reference sequence). Trimming took 5 bases from V and 3 from J, leaving 11 bases between them. The CDR3 extends over 14 amino acids. The CDR3 nucleotides are TGTGCCAGCAGGGAGGGAGGCTCTAATGAAAAACTGTTTTTT. Amino acid sequence: CASREGGSNEKLFF.

The chain recombines TRBV2 with TRBJ1-1; 8 bases agree with TRBD1. This CDR3 contains 11 residues. Germline V gives CDR1 SNHLY, CDR2 FYNNEI. V lost 10 bases, J lost 4 bases, and 2 bases stayed unmatched. In nucleotides, the CDR3 is TGTGCCAACACAGGGGGCACTGAAGCTTTCTTT. Its translation: CANTGGTEAFF.

The chain has TRBV12-3 or TRBV12-4 and TRBJ1-1; D is uncertain. V was clipped by 4 bases and J by 3 bases, with 9 bases between them. CDR3 length: 13 residues. CDR3 DNA sequence: TGTGCCAGCAGTTCGGGTCCAGACACTGAAGCTTTCTTT. Its translation is CASSSGPDTEAFF.

This clone was observed a few times. The gene calls are TRBV5-6 and TRBJ1-2; 8 bases are shared with TRBD1. CDR3 length: 12 residues. Trimming took 4 bases from V and 6 from J; bases not matched to a gene: 2. The germline V gene encodes CDR1 SGHDT and CDR2 YYEEEE. CDR3 loop: CASSATGDGYTF. CDR3 bases: TGTGCCAGCAGCGCGACAGGGGATGGCTACACCTTC.